This TCR beta chain was found in a study of regulatory T cells in long-lasting Graves disease. Stated time point: persistent/refractory GD, antithyroid drugs over 5 years with positive TRAb. PBMCs provided the RNA from which the TCR library was made. A note on this clonotype: Its antigen remains unknown. The CDR3 end shows no conserved phenylalanine or tryptophan, and so a read error is likely.

Study-level points and caveats: Persistent Graves' patients showed a TCR diversity that was lower than that of newly diagnosed ones.

There are 13 residues in the CDR3. V was cut by 4 bases and J by 4 bases, with 10 bases left in between. Arm-PCR of CDR3 regions and iRepertoire HTBI primers were used to build TCR beta libraries. From the multiplex PCR reads, TCRdb called clonotypes with MiXCR, one entry per CDR3 protein. The sample has under 450,000 distinct CDR3 sequences, around 22% seen once. This material consisted of peripheral blood mononuclear cells (PBMCs), taken when the disease was refractory, from a patient treated with antithyroid drugs. The sequence was obtained from a female donor with Graves disease. The gene calls are TRBV12-3 or TRBV12-4 and TRBJ1-1; D unclear. The CDR3 coding sequence is TGTGCCAGCAGTTGGCAGGCGGGCACTGAAGCTTTCCTT. Its protein product is CASSWQAGTEAFL.